Described below is a single TCR beta chain sequence and its context. This entry belongs to a study of cytomegalovirus exposure and HLA in healthy donors. PCR employed 60 Vbeta and 13 Jbeta primers. Measured with immunoSEQ multiplex PCR; TCRdb has only the in-frame clones, and not every one. Among 140,000 or so clones listed, roughly 85% were seen once. Germline CDR1 reads MNHNS; CDR2 reads SASEGT. The CDR3 totals 18 residues. The V gene lost 4 bases and the J gene lost 8 bases, with 27 bases spanning the gap. The specimen sequenced was PBMCs. V is TRBV6-1 and J is TRBJ1-3; no reliable D call. This TCR was sampled from a woman in her twenties or thirties in good health and CMV-seronegative. The CDR3 loop reads CASSALTGLGISGDTIYF. CDR3 nucleotides: TGTGCCAGCAGTGCTCTTACGGGTTTAGGTATCTCCGGAGACACCATATATTTT.